These 20 T cell receptor beta chains originate from one sample sequenced in a study of blood T cell repertoires in COVID-19. Assay used: immunoSEQ multiplex PCR; TCRdb lists only in-frame clones, some missing. The data contain about 67,000 clones, approximately 88% of them seen just once; the ten biggest clones take up approximately 19%. The specimen was peripheral blood. Receptors originate from an elderly woman with acute or convalescent COVID-19.

This clone came up a few times. V usage is TRBV5-5 and J usage is TRBJ2-5; D might be TRBD1 (6 bases). This CDR3 is 12 amino acids long. The V end was cut by 5 bases, the J end by 5 bases, with 10 bases between. Germline CDR1 SGHKS, CDR2 YYEKEE (reference sequence). Written as DNA, the CDR3 is TGTGCCAGCAGTTGGGGGCTTGAGACCCAGTACTTC. This codes for CASSWGLETQYF. The full variable domain, completed using reference TRBV5-5 and TRBJ2-5, is DAGVTQSPTHLIKTRGQQVTLRCSPISGHKSVSWYQQVLGQGPQFIFQYYEKEERGRGNFPDRFSARQFPNYSSELNVNALLLGDSALYLCASSWGLETQYFGPGTRLLVL.

The V call is TRBV5-1, the J call TRBJ2-7; D remains ambiguous. The CDR3 covers 11 residues. Germline V CDR1 and CDR2: SGHRS, YFSETQ. The V gene lost 4 bases and the J gene lost 3 bases, with 5 bases spanning the gap. In nucleotides, the CDR3 is TGCGCCAGCAGCCAAAACTACGAGCAGTACTTC. This encodes CASSQNYEQYF.

The chain recombines TRBV5-5 with TRBJ1-2; 8 bases map to TRBD1. CDR1 SGHKS and CDR2 YYEKEE come from the germline V gene (reference sequence). CDR3 length equals 16 residues. The V and J ends lost 2 bases and 5 bases, in that order; junction bases with no gene match: 11. CDR3 sequence reads: CASSFPPGGVGYGYTF. The CDR3 region has the DNA TGTGCCAGCAGCTTCCCTCCAGGGGGCGTTGGATATGGCTACACCTTC.

The CDR3, as DNA: TGTGCCAGCAGCCCTCCCGTAAGAGCGGGGACCGACAATGAGCAGTTCTTC. It translates to CASSPPVRAGTDNEQFF. J is TRBJ2-1 and V is TRBV6-2 or TRBV6-3, with TRBD2 matching 7 bases. V lost 6 bases to trimming and J lost 5 bases; unmatched junction nucleotides: 16. The CDR3 contains 17 residues. CDR1 and CDR2 (germline): MNHEY, SVGEGT.

DNA for the CDR3: TGCAGCGTTGAGGAGGGAAACACCATATATTTT. It specifies CSVEEGNTIYF. This rearrangement joins TRBV29-1 to TRBJ1-3; D gene unclear. This CDR3 has 11 amino acids. Germline assignment: CDR1 SQVTM and CDR2 ANQGSEA. Trimming left V 3 bases short and J 4 bases short, with 4 bases between.

Only a few counts were recorded for this clone. The J gene is TRBJ2-2, the V gene TRBV5-1, with no clear D. The CDR3 consists of 15 residues. Germline V gene data show CDR1 as SGHRS and CDR2 as YFSETQ. V was clipped by 3 bases and J by 1 base, with 10 bases between them. The CDR3: CASSSTAGNTGELFF. CDR3 DNA: TGCGCCAGCAGCTCGACTGCCGGGAACACCGGGGAGCTGTTTTTT.

The chain has TRBV2 and TRBJ1-1; 7 nucleotides agree with TRBD1. V was pared by 6 bases and J by 0 bases, with 7 bases of the junction left unmatched. CDR3 length: 15 amino acids. Germline V gives CDR1 SNHLY, CDR2 FYNNEI. The DNA of the CDR3 is TGTGCCAGCAGCGATCAGGGACAGCTGAACACTGAAGCTTTCTTT. This translates into CASSDQGQLNTEAFF.

The chain employs TRBV5-1 and TRBJ2-1; D not resolved. The CDR3 sequence is 15 residues long. The V end was cut by 0 bases, the J end by 0 bases, with 7 bases between. CDR1 and CDR2 (germline): SGHRS, YFSETQ. The chain's CDR3 is CASSLDPGSYNEQFF. The CDR3 nucleotides read TGCGCCAGCAGCTTGGACCCGGGCTCCTACAATGAGCAGTTCTTC. Full variable domain (outside the CDR3, taken from reference TRBV5-1 and TRBJ2-1): KAGVTQTPRYLIKTRGQQVTLSCSPISGHRSVSWYQQTPGQGLQFLFEYFSETQRNKGNFPGRFSGRQFSNSRSEMNVSTLELGDSALYLCASSLDPGSYNEQFFGPGTRLTVL.

V usage is TRBV5-1 and J usage is TRBJ2-1, with 8 bases that match TRBD2. The junction had 14 bases not matched to a gene; V was cut back by 4 bases and J by 2 bases. In germline, CDR1 is SGHRS, CDR2 YFSETQ. This CDR3 is built from 18 residues. CDR3 amino acids: CASSQPDTAGDPYNEQFF. The DNA for the CDR3 is TGCGCCAGCAGCCAACCTGATACAGCGGGAGACCCCTACAATGAGCAGTTCTTC.

The rearrangement uses TRBV6-1 and TRBJ1-3, with TRBD1 matching 7 bases. This CDR3 has 16 amino acids. The junction had 6 bases not matched to a gene; V was cut back by 4 bases and J by 0 bases. CDR1 is MNHNS, CDR2 SASEGT, per germline. The CDR3: CASSGGQPSSGNTIYF. The CDR3 nucleotides are TGTGCCAGCAGTGGGGGACAGCCGAGCTCTGGAAACACCATATATTTT.

V usage is TRBV15 and J usage is TRBJ2-7; D perhaps matches TRBD1 (5 bases). Trimming took off 1 base at V and 4 bases at J, with 8 bases between the two ends. CDR3 length: 13 residues. Germline CDR1 LNHNV, CDR2 YYDKDF (reference sequence). CDR3 region: CATSRVGRYEQYF. The DNA for the CDR3 is TGTGCCACCAGCAGAGTGGGGCGATACGAGCAGTACTTC.

The chain has TRBV27 and TRBJ1-2, with D perhaps TRBD1 (6 bases). V lost 4 bases and J 4 bases, leaving 13 bases between the germline ends. Germline loops: CDR1 MNHEY, CDR2 SMNVEV (reference sequence). The length of the CDR3 is 14 residues. The CDR3 nucleotides read TGTGCCAGCAGTTCACGGGGGGCCCTCTATGGCTACACCTTC. It translates to CASSSRGALYGYTF.

The chain couples TRBV6-1 to TRBJ2-7, with D maybe TRBD1 (5 bases). Between the trimmed V and J ends, which lost 1 base and 6 bases, there was a span of 16 bases. The CDR3 is made up of 15 amino acids. Germline CDR1 reads MNHNS; CDR2 reads SASEGT. This CDR3 reads CASSEGTVGLVEQYF. The CDR3 DNA is TGTGCCAGCAGTGAAGGAACGGTGGGGCTAGTCGAGCAGTACTTC.

The chain uses TRBV6-1 and TRBJ1-4; 7 bases agree with TRBD1. Germline V CDR1 and CDR2: MNHNS, SASEGT. V was clipped by 1 base and J by 8 bases; unmatched bases: 1. This CDR3 comprises 13 residues. CDR3 residues: CASSEVQGEKLFF. CDR3 bases: TGTGCCAGCAGTGAAGTACAGGGGGAAAAACTGTTTTTT.

The genes are TRBV9 and TRBJ1-6, with 9 bases that match TRBD1. The V gene end was trimmed by 3 bases and the J gene end by 9 bases; junction bases not matched to a gene: 10. This CDR3 region has 16 residues. Germline CDR1 SGDLS, CDR2 YYNGEE. CDR3 in DNA: TGTGCCAGCAGCGCCGGACGCACAGGGGGCGTTTCACCCCTCCACTTT. It yields the protein CASSAGRTGGVSPLHF.

This clone came up a few times. The rearrangement uses TRBV15 and TRBJ2-5; 10 bases agree with TRBD1. The CDR3 sequence is 15 residues long. CDR1 LNHNV and CDR2 YYDKDF come from the germline V gene (reference sequence). J lost 1 base, V lost 4 bases, and 3 bases had no gene match. CDR3 sequence reads: CATSMGTGAQETQYF. CDR3 DNA sequence: TGTGCCACCAGCATGGGGACAGGGGCCCAAGAGACCCAGTACTTC.

V and J are TRBV7-8 and TRBJ2-7, with 8 bases identical to TRBD1. CDR3 size: 15 residues. J gave up 4 bases and V 5 bases, and 10 bases lay outside the gene matches. The germline V gene encodes CDR1 SGHVS and CDR2 FQNEAQ. In DNA form, the CDR3 reads TGTGCCAGCAGCCCGACCGACAGGGGTGGATACGAGCAGTACTTC. It specifies CASSPTDRGGYEQYF.

This clone was detected only once. The V gene is TRBV4-1, the J gene TRBJ2-3, with 8 bases lining up with TRBD1. J was trimmed by 14 bases and V by 0 bases; bases with no gene match: 16. Germline V gives CDR1 MGHRA, CDR2 YSYEKL. This CDR3 contains 16 residues. The DNA of the CDR3 is TGCGCCAGCAGCCAAGATCGTTGGGGCGACAGGGGCAGGGTGTATTTT. It yields the protein CASSQDRWGDRGRVYF.

This clone showed up just once. This chain connects TRBV7-8 to TRBJ2-2; D might be TRBD1 (5 bases). This CDR3 has 14 residues. Germline V gene lookup returns CDR1 SGHVS and CDR2 FQNEAQ. Trimming removed 5 bases from V and 4 bases from J, with 11 bases in between. The CDR3 sequence: CASSQQGLTGELFF. In DNA, the CDR3 is TGTGCCAGCAGCCAGCAGGGCCTCACCGGGGAGCTGTTTTTT. Complete variable domain (other parts from reference TRBV7-8 and TRBJ2-2): GAGVSQSPRYKVAKRGQDVALRCDPISGHVSLFWYQQALGQGPEFLTYFQNEAQLDKSGLPSDRFFAERPEGSVSTLKIQRTQQEDSAVYLCASSQQGLTGELFFGEGSRLTVL.

This clone was seen a few times. The rearrangement joins TRBV7-8 to TRBJ1-1, with 11 bases that match TRBD1. Germline V gene sequence: CDR1 SGHVS, CDR2 FQNEAQ. With V trimmed by 5 bases and J by 6 bases, 5 bases remained unmatched. The CDR3 has 14 residues. CDR3 DNA sequence: TGTGCCAGCAGCCGGGGACAGGGGGGGCCTGAAGCTTTCTTT. Translating it yields CASSRGQGGPEAFF.